The TCR beta chain under discussion was sequenced for a study of T cell responses to AZD1222 COVID-19 vaccine. Looking at the study overall: Combined were second doses at about 4 or about 12 weeks. Findings and caveats of the study: Clonal diversity was possibly underestimated; the donors were predominantly white British and more often female. Within unmutated variant regions lay the reported targets of nearly half of spike-specific TCRs. Rises in breadth and depth of Spike-specific TCRs came after two AZD1222 doses.

V lost 7 bases to trimming and J lost 5 bases; unmatched junction nucleotides: 5. There are 15 residues in the CDR3. Per germline, CDR1 SNHLY and CDR2 FYNNEI. Method: immunoSEQ multiplex PCR; TCRdb's copy keeps in-frame clones and lacks some. Found here are 65,000 to 70,000 clones, 88% of them singletons; the top ten hold roughly 7.3%. To note about this clone: Its antigen is as yet unknown.

This receptor was obtained from an adult in good health. The sample consisted of peripheral blood, taken on day 0 of AZD1222 vaccination. The gene calls are TRBV2 and TRBJ2-3; 14 bases match TRBD2. DNA of the CDR3: TGTGCCAGCACCGGGACTAGCGGGAGAGGAGATACGCAGTATTTT. It is translated as CASTGTSGRGDTQYF.